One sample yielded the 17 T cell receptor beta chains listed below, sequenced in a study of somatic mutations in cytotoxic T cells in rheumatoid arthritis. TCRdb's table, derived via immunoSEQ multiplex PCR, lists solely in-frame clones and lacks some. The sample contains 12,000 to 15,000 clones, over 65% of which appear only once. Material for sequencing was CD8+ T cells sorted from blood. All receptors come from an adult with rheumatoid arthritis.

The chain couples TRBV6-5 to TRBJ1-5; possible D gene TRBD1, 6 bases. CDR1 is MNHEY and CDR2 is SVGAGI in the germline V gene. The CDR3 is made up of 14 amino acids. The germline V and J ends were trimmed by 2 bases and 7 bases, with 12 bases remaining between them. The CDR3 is CASSYGGGGQPQHF. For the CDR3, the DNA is TGTGCCAGCAGTTACGGCGGGGGCGGGCAGCCCCAGCATTTT.

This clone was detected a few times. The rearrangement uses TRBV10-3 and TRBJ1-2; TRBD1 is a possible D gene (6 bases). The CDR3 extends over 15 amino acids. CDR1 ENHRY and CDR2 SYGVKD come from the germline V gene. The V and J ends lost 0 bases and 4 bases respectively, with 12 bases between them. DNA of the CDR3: TGTGCCATCAGTGAGTCGTTCGAAGGGGGCTATGGCTACACCTTC. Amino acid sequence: CAISESFEGGYGYTF.

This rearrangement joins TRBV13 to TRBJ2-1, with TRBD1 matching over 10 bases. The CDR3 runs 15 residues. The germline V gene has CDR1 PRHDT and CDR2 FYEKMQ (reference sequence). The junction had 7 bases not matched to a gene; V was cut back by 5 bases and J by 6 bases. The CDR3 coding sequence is TGTGCCAGCAGCCCTCGGGACAGGGGTCCCAATGAGCAGTTCTTC. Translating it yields CASSPRDRGPNEQFF.

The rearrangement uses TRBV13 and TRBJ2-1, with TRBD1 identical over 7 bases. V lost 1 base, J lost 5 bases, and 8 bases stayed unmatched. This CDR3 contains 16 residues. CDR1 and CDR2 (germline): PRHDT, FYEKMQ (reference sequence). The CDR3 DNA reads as TGTGCCAGCAGCTTAGATAGGACGGGACAGCACAATGAGCAGTTCTTC. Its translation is CASSLDRTGQHNEQFF.

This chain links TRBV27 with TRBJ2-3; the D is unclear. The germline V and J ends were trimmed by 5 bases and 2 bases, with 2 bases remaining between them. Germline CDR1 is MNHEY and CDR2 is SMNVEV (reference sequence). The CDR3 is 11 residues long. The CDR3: CASSTTDTQYF. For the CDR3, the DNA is TGTGCCAGCAGTACCACAGATACGCAGTATTTT.

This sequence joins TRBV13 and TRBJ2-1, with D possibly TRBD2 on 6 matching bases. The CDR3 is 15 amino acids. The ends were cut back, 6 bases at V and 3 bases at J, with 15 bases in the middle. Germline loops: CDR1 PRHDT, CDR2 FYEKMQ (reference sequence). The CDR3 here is CASRVGGGSYNEQFF. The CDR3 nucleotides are TGTGCCAGCAGGGTGGGTGGGGGGAGCTACAATGAGCAGTTCTTC.

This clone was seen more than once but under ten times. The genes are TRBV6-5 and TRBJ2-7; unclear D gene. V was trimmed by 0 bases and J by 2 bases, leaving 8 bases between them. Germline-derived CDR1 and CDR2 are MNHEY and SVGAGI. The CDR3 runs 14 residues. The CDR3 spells CASSYSTLTYEQYF. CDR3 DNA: TGTGCCAGCAGTTACTCGACCCTTACCTACGAGCAGTACTTC.

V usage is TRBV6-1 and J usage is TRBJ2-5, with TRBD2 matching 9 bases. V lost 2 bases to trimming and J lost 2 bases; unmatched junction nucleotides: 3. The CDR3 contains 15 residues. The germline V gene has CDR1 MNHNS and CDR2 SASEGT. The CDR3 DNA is TGTGCCAGCAGTGAAAGAGCGGGGGGTCAAGAGACCCAGTACTTC. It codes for CASSERAGGQETQYF.

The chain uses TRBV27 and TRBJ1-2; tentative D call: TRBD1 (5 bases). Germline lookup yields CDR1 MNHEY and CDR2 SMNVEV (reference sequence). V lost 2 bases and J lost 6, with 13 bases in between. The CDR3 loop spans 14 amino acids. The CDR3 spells CASSLAGLSNGYTF. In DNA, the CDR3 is TGTGCCAGCAGTTTAGCGGGGCTGAGTAATGGCTACACCTTC.

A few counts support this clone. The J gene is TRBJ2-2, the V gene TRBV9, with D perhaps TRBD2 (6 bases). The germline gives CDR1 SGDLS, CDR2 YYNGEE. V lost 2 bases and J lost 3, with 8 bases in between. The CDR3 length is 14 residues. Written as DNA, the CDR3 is TGTGCCAGCAGCGTGGGGGGAGACACCGGGGAGCTGTTTTTT. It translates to CASSVGGDTGELFF.

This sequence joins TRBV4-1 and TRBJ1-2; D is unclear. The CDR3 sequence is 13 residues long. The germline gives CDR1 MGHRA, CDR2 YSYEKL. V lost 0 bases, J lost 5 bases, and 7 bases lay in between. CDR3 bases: TGCGCCAGCAGCCAAGAGTCGGATTATGGCTACACCTTC. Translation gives CASSQESDYGYTF.

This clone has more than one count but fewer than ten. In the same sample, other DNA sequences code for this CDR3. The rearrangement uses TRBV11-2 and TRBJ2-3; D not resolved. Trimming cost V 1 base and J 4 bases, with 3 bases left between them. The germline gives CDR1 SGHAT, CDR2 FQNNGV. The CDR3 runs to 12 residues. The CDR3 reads CASSLVPDTQYF. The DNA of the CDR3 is TGTGCCAGCAGCTTAGTACCAGATACGCAGTATTTT.

CDR3 sequence: CASSPGGQDEQFF. The CDR3 DNA sequence: TGTGCCAGCAGTCCCGGGGGGCAGGATGAGCAGTTCTTC. V gene TRBV6-5 combines with J gene TRBJ2-1, with D possibly being TRBD2 (7 bases). The germline CDR1 and CDR2 sequences are MNHEY and SVGAGI. The CDR3 has 13 amino acids. Trimming left V 5 bases short and J 8 bases short, with 13 bases between.

The CDR3 nucleotides read TGTGCCAGCAGTCCGGGACAGGGGTCCTACAATGAGCAGTTCTTC. It yields the protein CASSPGQGSYNEQFF. The V and J genes are TRBV5-4 and TRBJ2-1, with TRBD1 matching 10 bases. This CDR3 has 15 residues. After removal of 5 bases from V and 1 base from J, the junction contained 3 bases not matched to a gene. CDR1 and CDR2 (germline): SGHNT, YYREEE (reference sequence). Based on the CDR3 plus reference TRBV5-4 and TRBJ2-1, the full variable domain is ETGVTQSPTHLIKTRGQQVTLRCSSQSGHNTVSWYQQALGQGPQFIFQYYREEENGRGNFPPRFSGLQFPNYSSELNVNALELDDSALYLCASSPGQGSYNEQFFGPGTRLTVL.

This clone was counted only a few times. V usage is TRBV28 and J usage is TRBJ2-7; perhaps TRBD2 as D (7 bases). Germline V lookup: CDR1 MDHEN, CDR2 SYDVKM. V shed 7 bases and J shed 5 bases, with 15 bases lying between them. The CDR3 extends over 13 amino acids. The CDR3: CASNGGPGDEQYF. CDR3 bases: TGTGCCAGCAACGGGGGGCCAGGCGACGAGCAGTACTTC.

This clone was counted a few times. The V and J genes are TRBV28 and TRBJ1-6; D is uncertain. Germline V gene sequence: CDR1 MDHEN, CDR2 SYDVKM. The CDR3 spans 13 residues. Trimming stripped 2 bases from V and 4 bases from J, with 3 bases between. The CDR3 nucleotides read TGTGCCAGCAGTTTAGGGTATAATTCACCCCTCCACTTT. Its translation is CASSLGYNSPLHF. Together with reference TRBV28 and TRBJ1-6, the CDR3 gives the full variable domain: DVKVTQSSRYLVKRTGEKVFLECVQDMDHENMFWYRQDPGLGLRLIYFSYDVKMKEKGDIPEGYSVSREKKERFSLILESASTNQTSMYLCASSLGYNSPLHFGNGTRLTVT.

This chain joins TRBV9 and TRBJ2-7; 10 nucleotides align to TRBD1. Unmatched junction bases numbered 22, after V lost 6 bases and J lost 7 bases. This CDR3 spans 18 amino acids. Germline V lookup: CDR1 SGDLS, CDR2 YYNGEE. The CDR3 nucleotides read TGTGCCAGCACCGCCCACGAATCCACCGGGACAGGGGCGGAGGAGCAGTACTTC. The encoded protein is CASTAHESTGTGAEEQYF.